Listed here are 18 T cell receptor beta chains from one sample, sequenced in a study of cytomegalovirus exposure and HLA in healthy donors (dated by TCRdb to about 2017). The library relied on the immunoSEQ multiplex PCR assay. A mixture of 60 forward primers for TCR Vbeta segments and 13 reverse primers for TCR Jbeta segments was used in the multiplex PCR. This immuneACCESS table, as held by TCRdb, lists in-frame sequences with V and J called but not all clones. Of the missing ones, under half trace to an unresolved V gene in checked studies; the others have no known cause. This sample gives about 130,000 clones in total; 70% to 80% of them show up just once. The biggest ten clones account for approximately 1.2% of the sample. Sequencing input: PBMCs. The receptors originated from a man in his forties or fifties in good health and CMV-seronegative.

This clone was detected a few times. The CDR3 DNA reads as TGTGCCATCAGTGAGTCACGCGGAGATACGCAGTATTTT. It specifies CAISESRGDTQYF. This chain links TRBV10-3 with TRBJ2-3; D not certain. V lost 0 bases to trimming and J lost 5 bases, with 6 bases between them. CDR3 length: 13 amino acids. Germline V gene sequence: CDR1 ENHRY, CDR2 SYGVKD.

The V call is TRBV5-1, the J call TRBJ1-6; 9 bases line up with TRBD1. This CDR3 is 15 amino acids long. The V segment lost 0 bases and the J segment 13 bases; nucleotides outside the gene matches: 8. Germline V gene data show CDR1 as SGHRS and CDR2 as YFSETQ. Here the CDR3 DNA reads TGCGCCAGCAGCTTGGGGGACAGGGACTTTGCGCCCCTCCACTTT. As protein: CASSLGDRDFAPLHF.

The gene calls are TRBV18 and TRBJ2-5, with 12 bases aligning to TRBD2. The DNA end is a closer match to TRBJ2-7, so the J assignment may be wrong. CDR3 length: 20 amino acids. Germline CDR1 is KGHSH and CDR2 is LQKENI. Here the CDR3 DNA reads TGTGCCAGCTCACCACCTGGCGTACTCCTGACTAGCGGGAGAGGCTACGAGCAGTACTTC. Its protein is CASSPPGVLLTSGRGYEQYF.

The chain combines TRBV25-1 with TRBJ1-2; TRBD1 aligns across 7 bases. CDR3 length equals 14 residues. The germline gives CDR1 MGHDK, CDR2 SYGVNS. V was pared by 6 bases and J by 0 bases, with 4 bases of the junction left unmatched. CDR3 sequence (DNA): TGTGCCAGCAGAAGACAGGGAGCTAACTATGGCTACACCTTC. Translation gives CASRRQGANYGYTF.

The rearrangement joins TRBV10-3 to TRBJ1-2, with unresolved D. The ends were cut back, 6 bases at V and 8 bases at J, with 16 bases in the middle. Germline-derived CDR1 and CDR2 are ENHRY and SYGVKD. The CDR3 consists of 13 residues. The CDR3 DNA is TGTGCCATCAGCCCCGGGGAGCTACGGGGCTACACCTTC. Translated, it gives CAISPGELRGYTF.

The chain links TRBV6-6 to TRBJ2-7; D is possibly TRBD2 (7 bases). Per germline, CDR1 MNHNY and CDR2 SVGAGI (reference sequence). Trimming removed 7 bases at V and 3 bases at J, with 16 bases between. This CDR3 is 14 amino acids long. The CDR3 loop is CASTKGGGSYEQYF. The CDR3 DNA reads TGTGCCAGCACTAAGGGGGGCGGGAGCTACGAGCAGTACTTC.

This clone was counted a few times. V and J are TRBV2 and TRBJ1-4; TRBD1 might be the D (5 bases). The CDR3 extends over 15 amino acids. Germline CDR1 SNHLY, CDR2 FYNNEI. V lost 2 bases and J 8 bases, leaving 15 bases between the germline ends. The CDR3 coding sequence is TGTGCCAGCAGTGAATCTGTGGCCTCAGGGGAAAAACTGTTTTTT. Translated: CASSESVASGEKLFF.

This clone was counted once. The rearrangement links TRBV7-6 to TRBJ2-5, with D possibly being TRBD1 (8 bases). Trimming removed 4 bases at V and 1 base at J, with 13 bases between. Germline CDR1 is SGHVS and CDR2 is FNYEAQ. This CDR3 comprises 15 residues. CDR3 coding DNA: TGTGCCAGCAGCTCGGACAGGGAGGGCCAAGAGACCCAGTACTTC. This encodes CASSSDREGQETQYF.

This chain joins TRBV30 and TRBJ1-3, with unresolved D. This CDR3 region has 13 residues. Per the germline V gene, CDR1 is GTSNPN and CDR2 is SVGIG (reference sequence). V was trimmed by 0 bases and J by 2 bases, leaving 5 bases between them. In DNA, the CDR3 is TGTGCCTGGAGTGTTACAGCTGGAAACACCATATATTTT. As protein: CAWSVTAGNTIYF.

The gene calls are TRBV2 and TRBJ1-4; TRBD1 might be the D (5 bases). In germline, CDR1 is SNHLY, CDR2 FYNNEI. The length of the CDR3 is 13 residues. The V end lost 8 bases, the J end lost 7 bases, and 14 bases lay between the germline ends. The CDR3 nucleotides read TGTGCCAGCCTCCGTGGGACTTTTGAAAAACTGTTTTTT. Translated, it gives CASLRGTFEKLFF.

This chain connects TRBV28 to TRBJ1-5; 8 bases agree with TRBD1. Trimming at V came to 4 bases and at J to 6 bases, leaving 11 bases not matched to a gene. CDR3 length equals 16 residues. CDR1 is MDHEN, CDR2 SYDVKM, per germline. CDR3 sequence reads: CASSSRDRGWRQPQHF. The CDR3 bases are TGTGCCAGCAGTTCCCGAGACAGGGGATGGCGTCAGCCCCAGCATTTT.

This clone appeared a single time. The junction differs from germline at one of its ends, possibly a read error. The chain links TRBV11-2 to TRBJ2-7; tentatively, D is TRBD2 (6 bases). The CDR3 has 15 residues. Germline V CDR1 and CDR2: SGHAT, FQNNGV. As DNA, the CDR3 is TGTGCCAGCAGCTTAGTTCAGGGAGGCTCCTGCGAGCAGTACTTC. It is translated as CASSLVQGGSCEQYF.

CDR3 amino acids: CASSLEGRRAYTF. The CDR3, as DNA: TGTGCCAGCAGCTTGGAGGGGCGCCGTGCCTACACCTTC. V usage is TRBV7-2 and J usage is TRBJ1-2; D may be TRBD1 (5 bases). The CDR3 is 13 amino acids. The V gene lost 3 bases and the J gene lost 10 bases, with 15 bases spanning the gap. The germline V gene encodes CDR1 SGHTA and CDR2 FQGNSA.

The chain links TRBV10-3 to TRBJ2-1; 9 bases are shared with TRBD2. Per germline, CDR1 ENHRY and CDR2 SYGVKD. The J segment lost 6 bases and the V segment lost 5 bases, leaving 8 bases of the junction unmatched. The CDR3 runs to 15 residues. The CDR3: CAISRLAVDPNEQFF. In nucleotides, the CDR3 is TGTGCCATCAGTAGACTAGCGGTAGACCCCAATGAGCAGTTCTTC.

The CDR3 DNA reads as TGTGCCAGCAGTGCCCAGGGGAACAGCAATCAGCCCCAGCATTTT. Protein sequence: CASSAQGNSNQPQHF. This chain links TRBV2 with TRBJ1-5; a weak D match, TRBD1 (6 bases). This CDR3 has 15 amino acids. Germline assignment: CDR1 SNHLY and CDR2 FYNNEI. V was pared by 4 bases and J by 1 base, with 11 bases between.

The chain recombines TRBV10-3 with TRBJ2-7, with D possibly matching TRBD2 (5 bases). Trimming stripped 8 bases from V and 7 bases from J, with 15 bases between. The CDR3 has 12 amino acids. Germline V gives CDR1 ENHRY, CDR2 SYGVKD. CDR3 coding DNA: TGTGCCATCTCGGGGATGGGTTGGGAGCAGTACTTC. Translating it yields CAISGMGWEQYF.

Written as DNA, the CDR3 is TGTGCCAGCAGCTTAGATTGGGGAGGGAAACAGCCCCAGCATTTT. Its translation is CASSLDWGGKQPQHF. The rearrangement links TRBV11-2 to TRBJ1-5; no definite D call. The germline CDR1 and CDR2 sequences are SGHAT and FQNNGV. This CDR3 is 15 amino acids long. Trimming pared 0 bases from V and 7 bases from J, leaving 13 bases between. The full variable domain, rest sourced from reference TRBV11-2 and TRBJ1-5, is EAGVAQSPRYKIIEKRQSVAFWCNPISGHATLYWYQQILGQGPKLLIQFQNNGVVDDSQLPKDRFSAERLKGVDSTLKIQPAKLEDSAVYLCASSLDWGGKQPQHFGDGTRLSIL.

The chain uses TRBV18 and TRBJ1-1; D gene uncertain. Germline V gives CDR1 KGHSH, CDR2 LQKENI. Trimming took off 0 bases at V and 5 bases at J, with 10 bases between the two ends. The CDR3 length is 14 residues. CDR3 region: CASSPPTGVTEAFF. The DNA for the CDR3 is TGTGCCAGCTCACCACCGACCGGGGTGACTGAAGCTTTCTTT.